This is a list of T cell receptor beta chains from one sample in a study of T cells in Graves' hyperthyroidism and ophthalmopathy. TCRdb reanalysed the multiplex PCR reads using MiXCR and keeps one entry per CDR3 protein. Here the sample spans roughly 800,000 distinct CDR3 sequences, 38% being singletons. Specimen: blood. The receptors stem from a man between 18 and 29 years old with Graves' hyperthyroidism. Each CDR3 is given with its conserved first and last residue. Fields, in order: D gene, J gene, clone size, V gene, CDR3 protein, CDR3 DNA. The D gene is left open where the match is weak. For some rows the clone size is stated as once, few or many, or as a class when expanded; others skip it.

d_gene: TRBD1
j_gene: TRBJ1-5
abundance: few
v_gene: TRBV7-2
CDR3aa: CASSRGPRGNQPQHF
CDR3nt: TGTGCCAGCAGCAGGGGGCCCCGAGGCAATCAGCCCCAGCATTTT

d_gene: .
j_gene: TRBJ1-1
abundance: few
v_gene: TRBV20-1
CDR3aa: CSAVWGPTEAFF
CDR3nt: TGCAGTGCTGTGTGGGGACCCACTGAAGCTTTCTTT

d_gene: .
j_gene: TRBJ2-7
abundance: .
v_gene: TRBV4-1
CDR3aa: CASSPEPNYEQYF
CDR3nt: TGCGCCAGCAGCCCCGAACCCAACTACGAGCAGTACTTC

d_gene: .
j_gene: TRBJ2-7
abundance: once
v_gene: TRBV19
CDR3aa: CASSLAVPSYEQYF
CDR3nt: TGTGCCAGTAGTTTGGCAGTACCCTCCTACGAGCAGTACTTC

d_gene: TRBD2
j_gene: TRBJ2-2
abundance: .
v_gene: TRBV14
CDR3aa: CASSRRLAGEYGELFF
CDR3nt: TGTGCCAGCAGTCGAAGACTAGCGGGAGAATACGGGGAGCTGTTTTTT

d_gene: .
j_gene: TRBJ2-7
abundance: few
v_gene: TRBV7-9
CDR3aa: CASSSDGVSTYEQYF
CDR3nt: TGTGCCAGCAGCTCGGATGGGGTCTCGACCTACGAGCAGTACTTC

d_gene: .
j_gene: TRBJ2-7
abundance: .
v_gene: TRBV6-5
CDR3aa: CASRRTRDIAYEQYF
CDR3nt: TGTGCCAGCAGACGAACGCGGGACATAGCCTACGAGCAGTACTTC

d_gene: .
j_gene: TRBJ1-5
abundance: many
v_gene: TRBV29-1
CDR3aa: CSVEGGGGAPNQPQHF
CDR3nt: TGCAGCGTTGAAGGGGGGGGGGGCGCACCAAATCAGCCCCAGCATTTT

d_gene: .
j_gene: TRBJ2-2
abundance: .
v_gene: TRBV2
CDR3aa: CAGSPWDGNTGELFF
CDR3nt: TGTGCCGGCAGCCCTTGGGACGGTAACACCGGGGAGCTGTTTTTT

d_gene: TRBD2
j_gene: TRBJ2-7
abundance: .
v_gene: TRBV6-6
CDR3aa: CASTNRVAGVYEQYF
CDR3nt: TGTGCCAGCACCAACAGGGTAGCGGGAGTCTATGAGCAGTACTTC

d_gene: .
j_gene: TRBJ1-5
abundance: many
v_gene: TRBV20-1
CDR3aa: CSARERVLRQPQHF
CDR3nt: TGCAGTGCTAGAGAAAGGGTGTTGCGTCAGCCCCAGCATTTT

d_gene: TRBD2
j_gene: TRBJ2-7
abundance: .
v_gene: TRBV2
CDR3aa: CASSELAGISYEQYF
CDR3nt: TGTGCCAGCAGTGAACTAGCGGGGATTTCCTACGAGCAGTACTTC

d_gene: TRBD1
j_gene: TRBJ2-5
abundance: .
v_gene: TRBV7-2
CDR3aa: CASSLADRYQETQYF
CDR3nt: TGTGCCAGCAGCTTAGCGGACAGGTACCAAGAGACCCAGTACTTC

d_gene: TRBD2
j_gene: TRBJ2-7
abundance: .
v_gene: TRBV9
CDR3aa: CASSPRTSISYEQYF
CDR3nt: TGTGCCAGCAGCCCGCGGACTAGTATCTCCTACGAGCAGTACTTC

d_gene: TRBD2
j_gene: TRBJ2-7
abundance: many
v_gene: TRBV2
CDR3aa: CASRREKPHEQYF
CDR3nt: TGTGCCAGCAGGCGGGAGAAGCCCCACGAGCAGTACTTC

d_gene: .
j_gene: TRBJ1-5
abundance: .
v_gene: TRBV11-2
CDR3aa: CASSLAGQRQPQHF
CDR3nt: TGTGCCAGCAGCTTAGCGGGGCAACGGCAGCCCCAGCATTTT

d_gene: .
j_gene: TRBJ1-1
abundance: .
v_gene: TRBV7-9
CDR3aa: CASSLALVRLNTEAFF
CDR3nt: TGTGCCAGCAGCTTGGCCCTCGTCAGGCTGAACACTGAAGCTTTCTTT

d_gene: .
j_gene: TRBJ1-1
abundance: many
v_gene: TRBV9
CDR3aa: CASSPTSMNTEAFF
CDR3nt: TGTGCCAGCAGCCCGACATCGATGAACACTGAAGCTTTCTTT

d_gene: TRBD1
j_gene: TRBJ1-5
abundance: many
v_gene: TRBV7-2
CDR3aa: CASSLGQGGIQPQHF
CDR3nt: TGTGCCAGCAGCTTAGGACAGGGGGGCATTCAGCCCCAGCATTTT

d_gene: .
j_gene: TRBJ1-5
abundance: few
v_gene: TRBV20-1
CDR3aa: CSARVRSRVSNQPQHF
CDR3nt: TGCAGTGCTAGAGTAAGGTCGAGGGTTTCGAATCAGCCCCAGCATTTT

d_gene: .
j_gene: TRBJ2-7
abundance: many
v_gene: TRBV25-1
CDR3aa: CASRRYGSYEQYF
CDR3nt: TGTGCCAGCAGACGTTATGGATCCTACGAGCAGTACTTC

d_gene: TRBD1
j_gene: TRBJ1-5
abundance: many
v_gene: TRBV5-5
CDR3aa: CASSPDRVRQPQHF
CDR3nt: TGTGCCAGCAGCCCAGACAGGGTTCGGCAGCCCCAGCATTTT

d_gene: TRBD1
j_gene: TRBJ2-7
abundance: .
v_gene: TRBV12-3/TRBV12-4
CDR3aa: CASSLPGTGTYEQYF
CDR3nt: TGTGCCAGCAGTCTCCCCGGGACAGGGACCTACGAGCAGTACTTC

d_gene: TRBD1
j_gene: TRBJ2-5
abundance: few
v_gene: TRBV7-2
CDR3aa: CASSTGTGGISQETQYF
CDR3nt: TGTGCCAGCAGCACCGGGACAGGGGGGATATCACAAGAGACCCAGTACTTC

d_gene: .
j_gene: TRBJ2-7
abundance: .
v_gene: TRBV5-1
CDR3aa: CASSLSGDPYEQYF
CDR3nt: TGCGCCAGCAGCTTGTCGGGGGACCCCTACGAGCAGTACTTC

d_gene: TRBD2
j_gene: TRBJ2-5
abundance: many
v_gene: TRBV7-2
CDR3aa: CASALAGETQYF
CDR3nt: TGTGCCAGCGCACTAGCGGGAGAGACCCAGTACTTC

d_gene: .
j_gene: TRBJ1-1
abundance: .
v_gene: TRBV2
CDR3aa: CASGRETDGTEAFF
CDR3nt: TGTGCCAGTGGAAGGGAAACGGATGGTACTGAAGCTTTCTTT

d_gene: .
j_gene: TRBJ1-5
abundance: .
v_gene: TRBV6-4
CDR3aa: CASSDLPGTVNQPQHF
CDR3nt: TGTGCCAGCAGTGACCTACCAGGGACGGTCAATCAGCCCCAGCATTTT

d_gene: .
j_gene: TRBJ1-1
abundance: .
v_gene: TRBV10-3
CDR3aa: CAISEGLGWSTEAFF
CDR3nt: TGTGCCATCAGTGAAGGTTTGGGGTGGAGTACTGAAGCTTTCTTT

d_gene: .
j_gene: TRBJ1-1
abundance: .
v_gene: TRBV5-5
CDR3aa: CASLYLGGNTEAFF
CDR3nt: TGTGCCAGCCTGTATCTTGGGGGAAACACTGAAGCTTTCTTT

d_gene: .
j_gene: TRBJ2-2
abundance: many
v_gene: TRBV11-2
CDR3aa: CASSLDLRELFF
CDR3nt: TGTGCCAGCAGCTTAGATCTGCGGGAGCTGTTTTTT

d_gene: TRBD2
j_gene: TRBJ2-5
abundance: .
v_gene: TRBV4-3
CDR3aa: CASSRSSGEQETQYF
CDR3nt: TGCGCCAGCAGCCGCAGTAGCGGGGAACAAGAGACCCAGTACTTC

d_gene: TRBD1
j_gene: TRBJ1-2
abundance: .
v_gene: TRBV11-2
CDR3aa: CASSQDRAGNTF
CDR3nt: TGTGCCAGCAGCCAGGACAGGGCTGGAAACACCTTC

d_gene: .
j_gene: TRBJ2-2
abundance: .
v_gene: TRBV29-1
CDR3aa: CSVHHRGTGELFF
CDR3nt: TGCAGCGTTCACCATCGGGGCACCGGGGAGCTGTTTTTT

d_gene: TRBD1
j_gene: TRBJ1-4
abundance: .
v_gene: TRBV20-1
CDR3aa: CSGTGTGREKLFF
CDR3nt: TGCAGTGGAACCGGGACAGGGCGTGAAAAACTGTTTTTT

d_gene: .
j_gene: TRBJ1-4
abundance: .
v_gene: TRBV7-2
CDR3aa: CASSRAGASNEKLFF
CDR3nt: TGCGCCAGCAGCCGAGCCGGGGCATCTAATGAAAAACTGTTTTTT

d_gene: .
j_gene: TRBJ1-2
abundance: many
v_gene: TRBV20-1
CDR3aa: CSASPPIDGYTF
CDR3nt: TGCAGTGCTAGCCCCCCGATTGATGGCTACACCTTC

d_gene: .
j_gene: TRBJ2-5
abundance: many
v_gene: TRBV24-1
CDR3aa: CATSMSGLQETQYF
CDR3nt: TGTGCCACCAGTATGAGCGGACTTCAAGAGACCCAGTACTTC

d_gene: .
j_gene: TRBJ1-3
abundance: many
v_gene: TRBV7-6
CDR3aa: CASSSDAVYSGNTIYF
CDR3nt: TGTGCCAGCAGCTCCGATGCCGTCTACTCTGGAAACACCATATATTTT

d_gene: .
j_gene: TRBJ2-5
abundance: .
v_gene: TRBV4-3
CDR3aa: CASTSEGELGKTQYF
CDR3nt: TGCGCCAGCACTTCGGAGGGCGAACTAGGGAAGACCCAGTACTTC

d_gene: .
j_gene: TRBJ1-2
abundance: few
v_gene: TRBV7-8
CDR3aa: CASSERGLGGLQGYTF
CDR3nt: TGTGCCAGCAGCGAAAGGGGGTTGGGGGGGCTACAAGGCTACACCTTC

d_gene: .
j_gene: TRBJ2-5
abundance: many
v_gene: TRBV2
CDR3aa: CASRGAEETQYF
CDR3nt: TGTGCCAGTAGGGGAGCAGAAGAGACCCAGTACTTC

d_gene: .
j_gene: TRBJ1-1
abundance: .
v_gene: TRBV5-1
CDR3aa: CASSSEGLTNTEAFF
CDR3nt: TGCGCCAGCAGCTCCGAGGGTCTGACGAACACTGAAGCTTTCTTT

d_gene: TRBD1
j_gene: TRBJ1-4
abundance: many
v_gene: TRBV10-3
CDR3aa: CAISDAPGQADEKLFF
CDR3nt: TGTGCCATCAGTGACGCACCGGGACAGGCAGATGAAAAACTGTTTTTT